These 17 T cell receptor beta chains share one sample of origin, sequenced in a study of blood T cell repertoires in COVID-19. The method was immunoSEQ multiplex PCR; TCRdb's version includes in-frame clones alone and lacks a portion of them. There are about 370,000 clones in the sample; 85% to 90% occur only once, and about 1% lies in the top ten. The sequenced sample consisted of PBMCs or T cells enriched from blood (not recorded which). The source of these receptors is a man aged 18 to 30 who had recovered from COVID-19.

This clone occurred once. This rearrangement joins TRBV4-2 to TRBJ1-1; 8 bases map to TRBD1. The CDR3 contains 17 residues. The germline V gene encodes CDR1 LGHNA and CDR2 YNFKEQ. The V and J ends lost 1 base and 5 bases, in that order; junction bases with no gene match: 12. The CDR3 nucleotides read TGTGCCAGCAGCCAAGGATCCCGGACAGGGCACGAGACTGAAGCTTTCTTT. Protein product: CASSQGSRTGHETEAFF.

The chain recombines TRBV14 with TRBJ2-7, with 10 bases that match TRBD1. J lost 5 bases, V lost 4 bases, and 8 bases had no gene match. CDR3 length equals 15 residues. CDR1 is SGHDN and CDR2 is FVKESK in the germline V gene. CDR3 DNA sequence: TGTGCCAGCAGCCGTTGGACAGGGGGAGGCGACGAGCAGTACTTC. It is translated as CASSRWTGGGDEQYF. The whole variable domain, filled in from reference TRBV14 and TRBJ2-7, reads EAGVTQFPSHSVIEKGQTVTLRCDPISGHDNLYWYRRVMGKEIKFLLHFVKESKQDESGMPNNRFLAERTGGTYSTLKVQPAELEDSGVYFCASSRWTGGGDEQYFGPGTRLTVT.

The chain joins TRBV9 to TRBJ2-5; 12 nucleotides agree with TRBD2. The CDR3 extends over 16 amino acids. With V trimmed by 4 bases and J by 5 bases, 9 bases remained unmatched. Germline CDR1 reads SGDLS; CDR2 reads YYNGEE. The CDR3 DNA is TGTGCCAGCAGCCCTTGGACTAGCGGGGTTGAGGAGACCCAGTACTTC. Protein product: CASSPWTSGVEETQYF.

The chain uses TRBV15 and TRBJ1-2; 9 bases line up with TRBD1. The CDR3 spans 16 residues. Germline loops: CDR1 LNHNV, CDR2 YYDKDF (reference sequence). The V and J ends lost 3 bases and 6 bases, in that order; junction bases with no gene match: 11. The CDR3 region is CATSSGGTGRFNGYTF. CDR3 sequence (DNA): TGTGCCACCAGCAGTGGGGGGACAGGGCGGTTTAATGGCTACACCTTC. Full variable domain (rest looked up from reference TRBV15 and TRBJ1-2): DAMVIQNPRYQVTQFGKPVTLSCSQTLNHNVMYWYQQKSSQAPKLLFHYYDKDFNNEADTPDNFQSRRPNTSFCFLDIRSPGLGDTAMYLCATSSGGTGRFNGYTFGSGTRLTVV.

The chain recombines TRBV29-1 with TRBJ2-7; D perhaps matches TRBD1 (5 bases). The length of the CDR3 is 13 residues. Germline CDR1 is SQVTM and CDR2 is ANQGSEA. With 1 base removed from V and 3 bases from J, the gap between germline ends came to 10 bases. CDR3 amino acids: CSVEGGIDYEQYF. In DNA form, the CDR3 reads TGCAGCGTTGAAGGGGGCATTGACTACGAGCAGTACTTC.

The V call is TRBV29-1, the J call TRBJ2-1; no clear D. Per the germline V gene, CDR1 is SQVTM and CDR2 is ANQGSEA. V dropped 6 bases and J dropped 10 bases, with 13 bases sitting between them. The CDR3 totals 11 residues. The DNA for the CDR3 is TGCAGCGTCAATGACTCCGAAGAGCAGTTCTTC. Amino acids: CSVNDSEEQFF.

This chain uses TRBV12-5 with TRBJ2-1, with TRBD2 identical over 12 bases. The V gene's germline CDR1 is LGHNT and CDR2 FRNRAP. This CDR3 is built from 21 residues. V lost 6 bases to trimming and J lost 5 bases; unmatched junction nucleotides: 23. CDR3 coding DNA: TGTGCTAGTGGCAATAAAAATGGAATACCGGCTAGCGGGAGGGAAAACAATGAGCAGTTCTTC. As protein: CASGNKNGIPASGRENNEQFF.

This sequence joins TRBV28 and TRBJ2-1; 13 bases are shared with TRBD2. V was pared by 6 bases and J by 9 bases, with 8 bases of the junction left unmatched. Looked up from germline, CDR1 is MDHEN and CDR2 is SYDVKM. The CDR3 totals 15 residues. Here the CDR3 DNA reads TGTGCCAGCAGGCCCGGGACTAGCGGGAATCGTGAGCAGTTCTTC. Translated: CASRPGTSGNREQFF.

V usage is TRBV9 and J usage is TRBJ2-3, with TRBD2 identical over 7 bases. V trimming: 0 bases; J trimming: 1 base; junction bases outside the gene matches: 8. From germline, CDR1 is SGDLS and CDR2 YYNGEE. The CDR3 spans 17 residues. CDR3 nucleotides: TGTGCCAGCAGCGTAGATCGGGGAGGGAGAGGCACAGATACGCAGTATTTT. This encodes CASSVDRGGRGTDTQYF. Filled out from reference TRBV9 and TRBJ2-3, the complete variable domain reads DSGVTQTPKHLITATGQRVTLRCSPRSGDLSVYWYQQSLDQGLQFLIQYYNGEERAKGNILERFSAQQFPDLHSELNLSSLELGDSALYFCASSVDRGGRGTDTQYFGPGTRLTVL.

Concerning this clone itself: The same CDR3 can be traced to other DNA sequences in this sample. V usage is TRBV10-3 and J usage is TRBJ1-5; TRBD1 matches at 7 bases. V shed 4 bases and J 5 bases; nucleotides not matched to a gene: 2. CDR3 size: 13 residues. Per germline, CDR1 ENHRY and CDR2 SYGVKD. The CDR3 region is CAISGTGDQPQHF. In DNA form, the CDR3 reads TGTGCCATCAGTGGCACAGGGGATCAGCCCCAGCATTTT.

In its sample, this clone was seen once. This chain connects TRBV4-1 to TRBJ2-7; tentatively, D is TRBD2 (7 bases). CDR1 is MGHRA, CDR2 YSYEKL, per germline. This CDR3 contains 18 residues. V lost 0 bases, J lost 4 bases, and 22 bases lay in between. CDR3 protein: CASSQDQGGRDISYEQYF. CDR3 bases: TGCGCCAGCAGCCAAGATCAGGGAGGGCGGGACATTAGTTACGAGCAGTACTTC.

The gene calls are TRBV4-1 and TRBJ1-4; 10 positions match TRBD1. With V trimmed by 2 bases and J by 8 bases, 5 bases remained unmatched. The germline V gene has CDR1 MGHRA and CDR2 YSYEKL. This CDR3 region has 15 residues. The CDR3 DNA follows: TGCGCCAGCAGCCAAATGGGGACAGGGGAGGAAAAACTGTTTTTT. As protein: CASSQMGTGEEKLFF.

This sequence joins TRBV3-1 (or the pseudogene TRBV3-2) and TRBJ2-1; 11 bases fit TRBD1. After removal of 4 bases from V and 6 bases from J, the junction contained 5 bases not matched to a gene. This CDR3 has 15 residues. CDR1 LGHDT and CDR2 YNNKEL come from the germline V gene (reference sequence). CDR3 in DNA: TGTGCCAGCAGCCTTCCGGGACAGGGGGTCAATGAGCAGTTCTTC. Amino acid sequence: CASSLPGQGVNEQFF.

This rearrangement joins TRBV12-3 or TRBV12-4 to TRBJ2-1; D not certain. V was trimmed by 2 bases and J by 9 bases, leaving 8 bases between them. This CDR3 has 12 amino acids. CDR3 in amino acids: CASSLIGFEQFF. In DNA form, the CDR3 reads TGTGCCAGCAGTTTAATCGGTTTTGAGCAGTTCTTC.

This chain joins TRBV5-1 and TRBJ2-3, with TRBD1 as a possible D gene (6 bases). The germline V gene encodes CDR1 SGHRS and CDR2 YFSETQ. Trimming removed 4 bases from V and 2 bases from J, with 11 bases in between. This CDR3 comprises 14 residues. The CDR3 protein is CASSIGQTTDTQYF. CDR3 DNA sequence: TGCGCCAGCAGCATCGGACAGACCACAGATACGCAGTATTTT.

CDR3 nucleotide sequence: TGTGCCAGCAGTTACTCAGGGGCGCTGGGAAACACCATATATTTT. This gives the protein CASSYSGALGNTIYF. The chain links TRBV6-5 to TRBJ1-3; weak D call: TRBD1 (5 bases). V was cut by 0 bases and J by 4 bases, with 10 bases left in between. The germline V gene has CDR1 MNHEY and CDR2 SVGAGI. This CDR3 comprises 15 residues.

The V gene is TRBV5-1, the J gene TRBJ2-2, with unresolved D. V was shortened by 0 bases and J by 5 bases, with 5 bases between the two germline ends. There are 13 residues in the CDR3. The germline V gene has CDR1 SGHRS and CDR2 YFSETQ. The CDR3 bases are TGCGCCAGCAGCTTGGCCTTGACCGGGGAGCTGTTTTTT. Its translation: CASSLALTGELFF.